This TCR beta chain is from a study of blood T cell repertoires in COVID-19 (dated by TCRdb to 2018 to 2020). About the investigation overall: Samples covering the acute and convalescent phases of COVID-19 were provided by collaborators in the United States, Italy and Spain. Where HLA class I and class II types were available, the types were taken from metadata supplied by the sample provider, not from assay-based typing. A freely available public database, intended as a resource for researchers studying the immune response to SARS-CoV-2, is where the repertoires were released. Samples were obtained from the ongoing ImmuneRACE study (first 160 participants) and from over 1,000 subjects provided by 6 global collaborators. Nearly every sample came with metadata listing a de-identified subject ID, COVID-19 status, age in years and sex. The material from the prospective study consisted of cDNA or gDNA derived from T cells, B-cell-depleted T cells, or PBMCs. The dataset comprised deeply sampled blood TCRbeta repertoires from subjects exposed to, actively infected with, or recovered from COVID-19.

At one collaborating source in Seattle, patients were enrolled during active infection and were followed longitudinally through the course of disease. Collaborating institutions collected whole blood in K2EDTA tubes following their own protocols. For TCRbeta analysis, collaborators shipped samples in one of three forms: frozen whole blood, isolated PBMCs, or DNA extracted from either of those sample types. Study-level results and caveats: The amount of clinical and demographic metadata varied by source and participant and was provided uncurated.

A note on this clone: Its antigen is still unknown. No base-level quality is on record; no much larger clone is a single base apart.

At the junction V is shortened by 10 bases and J by 4 bases, with 17 bases in between. CDR1 and CDR2, looked up from the germline V gene, are SGHRS and YFSETQ. Including cysteine and phenylalanine, the CDR3 has 13 amino acids. The kept DNA is CDR3 alone, 39 bases in frame from the first base. TCRbeta CDR3 regions were amplified from genomic DNA using the immunoSEQ Assay, a bias-controlled multiplex PCR. As for the authors' bioinformatics: The number of nucleated cells in each sample was estimated from the amplification of reference gene primers within the assay. To quantify the absolute abundance of each unique TCRbeta CDR3 rearrangement, sequence reads were collapsed and filtered. For each sample, productive Simpson clonality was calculated as the square root of Simpson's diversity index across productive rearrangements. TCRdb carries this immuneACCESS record with in-frame sequences only. Its versions omit some clonotypes, under half of them owing to an unresolved V gene in the studies checked, with the rest unexplained. V and J calls and clone size are given by that table; D and trimming were obtained from the DNA. Within this sample are about 160,000 clones, with around nine tenths of them counted one time only. The ten most abundant clones make up about a tenth of the sample.

Sequencing input: peripheral blood. This sequence was found in a woman between 65 and 79 years old with COVID-19, enrolled during active disease. This chain joins TRBV5-1 to TRBJ1-1, with the D gene uncertain. In nucleotides, the sequence is TGCGCCGGAGGAACTGGGGAGGGCACTGAAGCTTTCTTT. Its coded protein is CAGGTGEGTEAFF.